One and the same sample provided the 21 T cell receptor beta chains below, sequenced in a study of T cell changes during pregnancy in multiple sclerosis. Generated by immunoSEQ multiplex PCR, the TCRdb table keeps only in-frame clones and is missing some. In the table there are around 63,000 clones, about 92% of which are singletons. The specimen was peripheral blood, collected after pregnancy. The receptors here all came from a female donor with multiple sclerosis, enrolled in a pregnancy study.

Worth noting for this clone: The sample has other DNA sequences that encode this CDR3 too. The chain employs TRBV25-1 and TRBJ1-2; D is perhaps TRBD1 (6 bases). The V and J ends lost 3 bases and 3 bases respectively, with 11 bases between them. The germline V gene encodes CDR1 MGHDK and CDR2 SYGVNS. This CDR3 spans 14 amino acids. The CDR3 DNA sequence: TGTGCCAGCAGTGACCTCAGGGGTGACTATGGCTACACCTTC. This codes for CASSDLRGDYGYTF.

In its sample, this clone was seen a few times. V and J are TRBV5-4 and TRBJ1-2, with D tentatively TRBD1 (6 bases). Trimming pared 5 bases from V and 4 bases from J, leaving 12 bases between. This CDR3 region has 13 residues. Germline CDR1 SGHNT, CDR2 YYREEE (reference sequence). The CDR3 DNA is TGTGCCAGCAGACCAACAGGGATCTATGGCTACACCTTC. Its translation: CASRPTGIYGYTF.

The chain carries TRBV29-1 and TRBJ2-1; 7 nucleotides match TRBD2. The trim removed 2 bases at V and 4 bases at J, leaving 11 bases unmatched. Germline assignment: CDR1 SQVTM and CDR2 ANQGSEA. The CDR3 totals 16 residues. As DNA, the CDR3 is TGCAGCGTTGAAACCCCCTGGACTAGTACTTACAATGAGCAGTTCTTC. As protein: CSVETPWTSTYNEQFF.

V is TRBV19 and J is TRBJ1-1; no clear D gene. The CDR3 length is 13 residues. The ends were cut back, 3 bases at V and 3 bases at J, with 8 bases in the middle. From germline, CDR1 is LNHDA and CDR2 SQIVND (reference sequence). CDR3 sequence (DNA): TGTGCCAGTAGTATCGACGGAGACACTGAAGCTTTCTTT. As protein: CASSIDGDTEAFF.

This sequence joins TRBV5-1 and TRBJ2-7, with 13 nucleotides matching TRBD2. The CDR3 sequence is 16 residues long. Per germline, CDR1 SGHRS and CDR2 YFSETQ. Trimming took 0 bases from V and 4 from J; bases not matched to a gene: 4. In DNA, the CDR3 is TGCGCCAGCAGCTTGGGGACTAGCGGGAGTAGGTACGAGCAGTACTTC. Its translation is CASSLGTSGSRYEQYF.

The chain carries TRBV27 and TRBJ1-1; D remains ambiguous. The germline V gene encodes CDR1 MNHEY and CDR2 SMNVEV (reference sequence). Trimming stripped 3 bases from V and 10 bases from J, with 12 bases between. This CDR3 is built from 12 residues. The CDR3: CASSLRTGRAFF. The CDR3 coding sequence is TGTGCCAGCAGTTTGAGGACGGGAAGAGCTTTCTTT.

The chain links TRBV4-1 to TRBJ2-7, with 7 bases aligning to TRBD1. The CDR3 has 14 amino acids. V trimming: 1 base; J trimming: 3 bases; junction bases outside the gene matches: 3. The germline CDR1 and CDR2 sequences are MGHRA and YSYEKL. This CDR3 is CASSQGAGGYEQYF. DNA for the CDR3: TGCGCCAGCAGCCAAGGAGCAGGGGGCTACGAGCAGTACTTC.

This clone was found once. The chain combines TRBV10-3 with TRBJ1-4, with 8 bases identical to TRBD1. V trimming: 3 bases; J trimming: 7 bases; junction bases outside the gene matches: 4. CDR1 and CDR2 from the germline V gene are ENHRY and SYGVKD. The CDR3 has 14 amino acids. The CDR3, as DNA: TGTGCCATCAGTGATCCAGGGGGCGGTGAAAAACTGTTTTTT. Translating gives CAISDPGGGEKLFF.

The chain employs TRBV25-1 and TRBJ2-3, with 8 bases identical to TRBD1. The CDR3 contains 16 residues. V trimming: 4 bases; J trimming: 3 bases; junction bases outside the gene matches: 9. Germline V lookup: CDR1 MGHDK, CDR2 SYGVNS. The CDR3, as DNA: TGTGCCAGCAGTGGAAAGACAGGGGCCCCAACAGATACGCAGTATTTT. This translates into CASSGKTGAPTDTQYF.

This chain links TRBV28 with TRBJ2-2; D ambiguous. Germline V gives CDR1 MDHEN, CDR2 SYDVKM. CDR3 length: 12 amino acids. V dropped 10 bases and J dropped 5 bases, with 11 bases sitting between them. This chain's CDR3 is CATLPPTGELFF. Written as DNA, the CDR3 is TGTGCCACCCTACCCCCGACCGGGGAGCTGTTTTTT. The variable domain in full, completed from reference TRBV28 and TRBJ2-2, reads DVKVTQSSRYLVKRTGEKVFLECVQDMDHENMFWYRQDPGLGLRLIYFSYDVKMKEKGDIPEGYSVSREKKERFSLILESASTNQTSMYLCATLPPTGELFFGEGSRLTVL.

This clone was found once. In DNA, the CDR3 is TGTGCCAGCAGCCCCAGGGCCGGACCCTACGAGCAGTACTTC. It specifies CASSPRAGPYEQYF. The rearrangement uses TRBV14 and TRBJ2-7, with TRBD1 as a possible D gene (5 bases). CDR3 length equals 14 residues. V was pared by 4 bases and J by 2 bases, with 12 bases between. In germline, CDR1 is SGHDN, CDR2 FVKESK.

The sample holds a few counts of this clone. This sequence joins TRBV5-1 and TRBJ2-7; 9 positions match TRBD2. The trim removed 0 bases at V and 3 bases at J, leaving 10 bases unmatched. Germline values: CDR1 SGHRS, CDR2 YFSETQ. The CDR3 loop spans 17 amino acids. CDR3 coding DNA: TGCGCCAGCAGCTTGGCCCATAGCGGGAGCTTTGTCTACGAGCAGTACTTC. Residues: CASSLAHSGSFVYEQYF.

The rearrangement joins TRBV6-1 to TRBJ1-2; TRBD1 matches at 8 bases. Germline V lookup: CDR1 MNHNS, CDR2 SASEGT. The CDR3 has 14 residues. V lost 6 bases and J lost 3; bases outside the gene matches: 6. CDR3 sequence: CASSYGQGDYGYTF. The CDR3 coding sequence is TGTGCCAGCAGCTACGGACAGGGAGACTATGGCTACACCTTC.

This chain connects TRBV6-1 to TRBJ1-1; 8 nucleotides align to TRBD1. The germline CDR1 and CDR2 sequences are MNHNS and SASEGT. V shed 6 bases, J shed 1 base, and the junction held 4 bases outside the gene matches. This CDR3 spans 14 amino acids. The CDR3 DNA reads as TGTGCCAGCAGAAGGACAGGGCAGAACACTGAAGCTTTCTTT. Translation gives CASRRTGQNTEAFF.

This clone has only a few counts. This sequence joins TRBV7-8 and TRBJ1-1; no definite D call. Per germline, CDR1 SGHVS and CDR2 FQNEAQ. V lost 5 bases and J 1 base, leaving 5 bases between the germline ends. The CDR3 is 12 residues long. The CDR3 sequence: CASSPSNTEAFF. The CDR3 nucleotides are TGTGCCAGCAGCCCATCGAACACTGAAGCTTTCTTT. The variable domain in full, completed from reference TRBV7-8 and TRBJ1-1, reads GAGVSQSPRYKVAKRGQDVALRCDPISGHVSLFWYQQALGQGPEFLTYFQNEAQLDKSGLPSDRFFAERPEGSVSTLKIQRTQQEDSAVYLCASSPSNTEAFFGQGTRLTVV.

The chain employs TRBV5-6 and TRBJ2-3; 9 bases map to TRBD2. Trimming took 1 base from V and 3 from J; bases not matched to a gene: 6. This CDR3 is 16 amino acids long. Germline CDR1 and CDR2: SGHDT and YYEEEE. CDR3 region: CASSLYIAGATDTQYF. The CDR3 coding sequence is TGTGCCAGCAGCTTGTACATAGCGGGAGCAACAGATACGCAGTATTTT.

The chain's CDR3 is CAWSPPGLGLGETQYF. CDR3 nucleotides: TGTGCCTGGAGTCCCCCGGGACTAGGGCTTGGAGAGACCCAGTACTTC. The rearrangement uses TRBV30 and TRBJ2-5, with 8 bases lining up with TRBD2. CDR3 length equals 16 residues. Germline CDR1 reads GTSNPN; CDR2 reads SVGIG (reference sequence). Trimming removed 2 bases from V and 4 bases from J; junction bases left unmatched: 12.

J is TRBJ1-2 and V is TRBV5-8, with D maybe TRBD1 (6 bases). Germline V gives CDR1 SGHTS, CDR2 YDEGEE. The CDR3 totals 13 residues. Trimming pared 3 bases from V and 2 bases from J, leaving 8 bases between. The CDR3 bases are TGTGCCAGCAGCTCAACAGGGAACTATGGCTACACCTTC. Translating gives CASSSTGNYGYTF.

V gene TRBV6-6 combines with J gene TRBJ1-3; the D gene is possibly TRBD1 (5 bases). Per the germline V gene, CDR1 is MNHNY and CDR2 is SVGAGI (reference sequence). Trimming cost V 2 bases and J 1 base, with 12 bases left between them. The CDR3 is made up of 16 amino acids. CDR3 protein: CASSYTQGSSGNTIYF. The CDR3 DNA reads as TGTGCCAGCAGTTACACGCAGGGTTCATCTGGAAACACCATATATTTT.

The chain combines TRBV11-2 with TRBJ2-2; D may be TRBD2 (5 bases). Germline CDR1 reads SGHAT; CDR2 reads FQNNGV. The CDR3 is 14 residues long. V lost 5 bases to trimming and J lost 1 base, with 8 bases between them. The CDR3 here is CASSGSWNTGELFF. In nucleotides, the CDR3 is TGTGCCAGCAGCGGGAGTTGGAACACCGGGGAGCTGTTTTTT.

This chain links TRBV7-2 with TRBJ2-3; the match to TRBD2 covers 8 bases. Germline V lookup: CDR1 SGHTA, CDR2 FQGNSA. V shed 2 bases and J 1 base; nucleotides not matched to a gene: 11. The CDR3 consists of 18 residues. The CDR3: CASSLRRRGGKGTDTQYF. CDR3 bases: TGTGCCAGCAGCTTACGGCGCCGGGGGGGAAAAGGCACAGATACGCAGTATTTT.